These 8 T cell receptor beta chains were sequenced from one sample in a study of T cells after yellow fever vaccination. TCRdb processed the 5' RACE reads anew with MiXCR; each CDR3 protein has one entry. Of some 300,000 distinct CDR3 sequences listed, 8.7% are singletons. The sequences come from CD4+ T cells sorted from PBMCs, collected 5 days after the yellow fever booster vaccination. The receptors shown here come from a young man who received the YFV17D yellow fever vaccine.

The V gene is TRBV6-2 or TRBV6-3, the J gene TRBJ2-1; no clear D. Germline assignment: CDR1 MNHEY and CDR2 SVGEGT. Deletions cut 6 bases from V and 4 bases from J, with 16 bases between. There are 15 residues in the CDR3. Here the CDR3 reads CASRTDQFHYNEQFF. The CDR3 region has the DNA TGTGCCAGCAGAACCGACCAATTCCATTACAATGAGCAGTTCTTC.

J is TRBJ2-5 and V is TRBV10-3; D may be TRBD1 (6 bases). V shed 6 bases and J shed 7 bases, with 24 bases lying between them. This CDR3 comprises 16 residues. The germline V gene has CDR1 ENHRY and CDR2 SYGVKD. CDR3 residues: CAISEQGFHTKGTQYF. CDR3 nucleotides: TGTGCCATCAGCGAACAGGGTTTCCATACCAAAGGGACCCAGTACTTC.

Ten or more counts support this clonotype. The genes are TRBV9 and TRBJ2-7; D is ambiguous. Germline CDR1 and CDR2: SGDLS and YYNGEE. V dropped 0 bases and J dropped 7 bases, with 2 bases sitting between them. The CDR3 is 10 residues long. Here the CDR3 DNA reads TGTGCCAGCAGCGTAGTAGAGCAGTACGTC. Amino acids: CASSVVEQYV.

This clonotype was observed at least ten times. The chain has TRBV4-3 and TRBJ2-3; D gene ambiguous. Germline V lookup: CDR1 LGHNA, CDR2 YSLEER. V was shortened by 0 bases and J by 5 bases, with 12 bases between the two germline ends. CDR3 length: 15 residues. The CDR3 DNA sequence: TGCGCCAGCAGCCAAGAGGGGATTACCAGAGATACGCAGTATTTT. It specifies CASSQEGITRDTQYF.

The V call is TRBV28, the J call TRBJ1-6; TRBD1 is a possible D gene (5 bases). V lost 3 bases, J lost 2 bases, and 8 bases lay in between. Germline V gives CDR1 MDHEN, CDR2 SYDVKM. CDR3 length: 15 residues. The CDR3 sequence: CASSLGRAYNSPLHF. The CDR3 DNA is TGTGCCAGCAGTTTGGGGCGCGCCTATAATTCACCCCTCCACTTT.

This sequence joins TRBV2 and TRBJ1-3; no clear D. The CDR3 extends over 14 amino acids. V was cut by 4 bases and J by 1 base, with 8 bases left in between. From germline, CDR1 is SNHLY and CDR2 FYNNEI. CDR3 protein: CASSVSGSGNTIYF. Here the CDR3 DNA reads TGTGCCAGCAGTGTTTCCGGGTCTGGAAACACCATATATTTT.

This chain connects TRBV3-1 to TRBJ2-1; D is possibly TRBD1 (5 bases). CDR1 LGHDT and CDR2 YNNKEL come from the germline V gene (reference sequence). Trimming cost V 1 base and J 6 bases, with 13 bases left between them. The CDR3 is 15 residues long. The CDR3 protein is CASSQGGGPRNEQFF. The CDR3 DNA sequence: TGTGCCAGCAGCCAAGGGGGCGGCCCCCGCAATGAGCAGTTCTTC.

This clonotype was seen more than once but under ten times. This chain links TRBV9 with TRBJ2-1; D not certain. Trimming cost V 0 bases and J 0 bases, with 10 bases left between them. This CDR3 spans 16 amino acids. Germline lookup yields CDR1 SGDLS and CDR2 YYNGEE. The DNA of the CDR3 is TGTGCCAGCAGCGTAGCCCAGGAGCCCTCCTACAATGAGCAGTTCTTC. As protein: CASSVAQEPSYNEQFF.